These 8 T cell receptor beta chains were sequenced from one sample in a study of T cells after posttransplantation cyclophosphamide. Sequencing was performed with immunoSEQ multiplex PCR; in TCRdb, only in-frame clones are kept and a portion is missing. The table shows approximately 30,000 clones, with about 89% occurring only once. The naive gate required viable CD3+CD4+ or CD3+CD8+ cells with CCR7+CD45RA+CD45RO-CD95-CD27+CD28+ phenotype. The sample consisted of naive CD4+ T cells sorted from PBMCs. The receptor set was obtained from an older woman in good health, CMV-negative, and a related stem cell transplant donor.

The chain couples TRBV30 to TRBJ1-2, with TRBD1 matching 8 bases. The CDR3 sequence is 12 residues long. The germline V gene encodes CDR1 GTSNPN and CDR2 SVGIG (reference sequence). V lost 7 bases to trimming and J lost 8 bases; unmatched junction nucleotides: 9. The CDR3 coding sequence is TGTGCCTCCAGGGGGCAAAGGAGAGGCTACACCTTC. Protein sequence: CASRGQRRGYTF.

The V and J genes are TRBV21-1 and TRBJ2-6; the table's D call, TRBD1, has no DNA check behind it. TRBV21-1 is reported as a pseudogene. The CDR3 consists of 16 residues. CDR3 DNA sequence: TGTGCCAGCAGCACAGGGTCCTTCTCTGGGGCCAACGTCCTGACTTTC. Translating it yields CASSTGSFSGANVLTF.

The J gene is TRBJ2-7, the V gene TRBV4-1, with TRBD1 matching 9 bases. Germline-derived CDR1 and CDR2 are MGHRA and YSYEKL. CDR3 length: 16 amino acids. V lost 2 bases and J lost 0; bases outside the gene matches: 5. The chain's CDR3 is CASSQTGTGSSYEQYF. In DNA, the CDR3 is TGCGCCAGCAGCCAAACCGGGACAGGGAGCTCCTACGAGCAGTACTTC.

The rearrangement joins TRBV30 to TRBJ2-5, with D maybe TRBD2 (5 bases). Germline V gene data show CDR1 as GTSNPN and CDR2 as SVGIG (reference sequence). The V and J ends lost 2 bases and 5 bases respectively, with 12 bases between them. This CDR3 has 13 residues. The CDR3 reads CAWSFGEGETQYF. The CDR3, as DNA: TGTGCCTGGAGTTTCGGGGAAGGGGAGACCCAGTACTTC. Supplemented by reference TRBV30 and TRBJ2-5, the full variable domain reads SQTIHQWPATLVQPVGSPLSLECTVEGTSNPNLYWYRQAAGRGLQLLFYSVGIGQISSEVPQNLSASRPQDRQFILSSKKLLLSDSGFYLCAWSFGEGETQYFGPGTRLLVL.

The rearrangement uses TRBV27 and TRBJ1-1; 10 bases are a match to TRBD1. The CDR3 has 13 amino acids. Germline trimming cut 10 bases from V and 3 bases from J; bases unmatched to any gene: 5. Germline V gene data show CDR1 as MNHEY and CDR2 as SMNVEV (reference sequence). The CDR3 here is CATLDRGYTEAFF. The CDR3 coding sequence is TGTGCCACCCTGGACAGGGGGTACACTGAAGCTTTCTTT.

CDR3 coding DNA: TGTGCCAGCAGCCCGAGGACTAGCGGGAGGGTCGGGGAGCTGTTTTTT. Its protein product is CASSPRTSGRVGELFF. V gene TRBV7-3 combines with J gene TRBJ2-2; TRBD2 agrees at 15 bases. In germline, CDR1 is SGHTA, CDR2 FQGTGA. The CDR3 is 16 amino acids. The V segment lost 5 bases and the J segment 7 bases; nucleotides outside the gene matches: 5. Full variable domain (rest looked up from reference TRBV7-3 and TRBJ2-2): GAGVSQTPSNKVTEKGKYVELRCDPISGHTALYWYRQSLGQGPEFLIYFQGTGAADDSGLPNDRFFAVRPEGSVSTLKIQRTERGDSAVYLCASSPRTSGRVGELFFGEGSRLTVL.

The rearrangement links TRBV28 to TRBJ1-1, with D perhaps TRBD1 (5 bases). CDR3 length: 13 amino acids. Germline V gene data show CDR1 as MDHEN and CDR2 as SYDVKM. Between the trimmed V and J ends, which lost 7 bases and 8 bases, there was a span of 17 bases. The CDR3 loop reads CASNLPGGTEAFF. For the CDR3, the DNA is TGTGCCAGCAATCTTCCTGGGGGGACCGAAGCTTTCTTT.

The chain uses TRBV6-6 and TRBJ2-7; 11 positions agree with TRBD2. The ends lost 5 bases at V and 2 bases at J; junction bases unmatched: 5. CDR3 length: 15 amino acids. Germline V lookup: CDR1 MNHNY, CDR2 SVGAGI (reference sequence). The DNA for the CDR3 is TGTGCCAGCAGTCTACTGACTAGCGGGGCCTACGAGCAGTACTTC. Amino acid sequence: CASSLLTSGAYEQYF.